This T cell receptor beta chain was documented in a study of OX40 agonist ivuxolimab in advanced cancers. The CDR3 loop spans 14 amino acids. Germline V gene data show CDR1 as SGHRS and CDR2 as YFSETQ. Trimming shortened V by 2 bases and J by 7 bases, and 15 bases separated the two germline ends. Overall study results and limits: Partial responders dosed at 0.1-3.0 mg/kg displayed clonal expansion ranking among the lowest.

Turning to this clone: Its antigen is as yet unknown.

Profiled with immunoSEQ multiplex PCR; TCRdb holds only in-frame clones, not every one. The sample holds over 55,000 clones, 85% to 90% seen once. This receptor was identified in an adult with an advanced solid tumor such as melanoma, head and neck, liver or kidney cancer. This chain connects TRBV5-1 to TRBJ1-1; a possible D gene is TRBD1 (6 bases). Sequenced here: CD4+ or CD8+ T cells sorted from blood, sampled in a trial of the OX40 agonist ivuxolimab. The CDR3 coding sequence is TGCGCCAGCAGCTTAGGAGGACAGCATAGTGAAGCTTTCTTT. Protein: CASSLGGQHSEAFF. Looking up the rest from reference TRBV5-1 and TRBJ1-1 gives the full variable domain: KAGVTQTPRYLIKTRGQQVTLSCSPISGHRSVSWYQQTPGQGLQFLFEYFSETQRNKGNFPGRFSGRQFSNSRSEMNVSTLELGDSALYLCASSLGGQHSEAFFGQGTRLTVV.